The next 16 T cell receptor beta chains were all read from a single sample in a study of early T cells in non-severe SARS-CoV-2 infection. TCRdb processed the 5' RACE reads anew with MiXCR; each CDR3 protein has one entry. Altogether tens of thousands of distinct CDR3 sequences are present, roughly 12% being singletons, with the ten largest covering about 4.2%. Material for sequencing was whole blood. These receptors came from an adult who was a healthcare worker with PCR-confirmed SARS-CoV-2 infection or an uninfected control (not recorded which).

This clonotype appeared many times. The chain joins TRBV3-1 to TRBJ2-2; D is unresolved. CDR3 size: 14 residues. Germline values: CDR1 LGHDT, CDR2 YNNKEL (reference sequence). Trimming took 2 bases from V and 0 from J, leaving 4 bases between them. CDR3 sequence: CASSQRSNTGELFF. CDR3 coding DNA: TGTGCCAGCAGCCAAAGGTCGAACACCGGGGAGCTGTTTTTT.

This sequence joins TRBV29-1 and TRBJ1-1, with unresolved D. The CDR3 extends over 12 amino acids. Per germline, CDR1 SQVTM and CDR2 ANQGSEA. The V and J ends lost 2 bases and 0 bases respectively, with 4 bases between them. CDR3 region: CSVEQMNTEAFF. The CDR3 nucleotides are TGCAGCGTTGAACAGATGAACACTGAAGCTTTCTTT.

This clonotype was recorded many times. The chain uses TRBV28 and TRBJ2-3; D is uncertain. Trimming took 10 bases from V and 5 from J, leaving 16 bases between them. Looked up from germline, CDR1 is MDHEN and CDR2 is SYDVKM. The CDR3 spans 13 residues. CDR3 region: CAIADRALDTQYF. The CDR3 DNA follows: TGTGCCATCGCGGACCGGGCGCTAGATACGCAGTATTTT.

The sample holds many counts of this clonotype. The chain carries TRBV18 and TRBJ1-1; D may be TRBD1 (6 bases). There are 15 residues in the CDR3. The germline gives CDR1 KGHSH, CDR2 LQKENI. The ends were cut back, 1 base at V and 0 bases at J, with 9 bases in the middle. The chain's CDR3 is CASSPQGGLNTEAFF. CDR3 DNA: TGTGCCAGCTCACCACAGGGGGGACTGAACACTGAAGCTTTCTTT.

The genes are TRBV5-1 and TRBJ1-1; D gene uncertain. With 3 bases removed from V and 7 bases from J, the gap between germline ends came to 16 bases. In germline, CDR1 is SGHRS, CDR2 YFSETQ. The CDR3 totals 14 residues. The CDR3 DNA reads TGCGCCAGCAGCTCCTCTCGAGCGGGCGGTGAAGCTTTCTTT. Translating it yields CASSSSRAGGEAFF.

This clonotype was recorded a few times. The rearrangement uses TRBV5-5 and TRBJ2-6; tentative D call: TRBD1 (6 bases). The CDR3 covers 15 residues. The V end was cut by 2 bases, the J end by 5 bases, with 11 bases between. Germline V gene sequence: CDR1 SGHKS, CDR2 YYEKEE (reference sequence). The CDR3 bases are TGTGCCAGCAGCTTACAGGGTCAGAGGGCCAACGTCCTGACTTTC. Translation: CASSLQGQRANVLTF.

This clonotype has a handful of counts. The CDR3 nucleotides read TGTGCCAGCAGGACAGGGGCCGGCGATCAGCCCCAGCATTTT. Its translation is CASRTGAGDQPQHF. The rearrangement joins TRBV2 to TRBJ1-5, with 8 positions matching TRBD1. V lost 6 bases, J lost 5 bases, and 6 bases stayed unmatched. CDR1 and CDR2 (germline): SNHLY, FYNNEI. The CDR3 is made up of 14 amino acids.

In regard to this clonotype: One end of the junction does not line up with germline, which may come from a read error. This sequence joins TRBV11-1 and TRBJ1-1; D gene ambiguous. The CDR3 runs to 14 residues. Germline CDR1 SGHAT, CDR2 FQDESV (reference sequence). The CDR3 region is CAGSLSLADTEAFF. In DNA, the CDR3 is TGTGCCGGCAGCTTATCGCTGGCGGACACTGAAGCTTTCTTT.

This clonotype was seen ten or more times. V usage is TRBV5-1 and J usage is TRBJ2-7; possible D gene TRBD2, 5 bases. Germline CDR1 SGHRS, CDR2 YFSETQ. V was trimmed by 3 bases and J by 7 bases, leaving 17 bases between them. This CDR3 is built from 14 residues. The CDR3 bases are TGCGCCAGCAGCTCATACTCCCGACGAGGGGAGCAGTACTTC. Translating gives CASSSYSRRGEQYF.

This clonotype was counted between two and nine times. The chain combines TRBV7-8 with TRBJ1-1; D is unresolved. The CDR3 spans 13 residues. Trimming removed 0 bases at V and 8 bases at J, with 10 bases between. The germline V gene encodes CDR1 SGHVS and CDR2 FQNEAQ. The CDR3 loop is CASSLAYSGEAFF. The CDR3 region has the DNA TGTGCCAGCAGCTTAGCGTATTCTGGGGAAGCTTTCTTT.

The chain is built from TRBV5-1 and TRBJ2-3; tentatively, D is TRBD1 or TRBD2 (5 bases each). The germline V and J ends were trimmed by 5 bases and 5 bases, with 12 bases remaining between them. This CDR3 region has 13 residues. Per the germline V gene, CDR1 is SGHRS and CDR2 is YFSETQ. CDR3 sequence: CASRVRDVDTQYF. The CDR3 DNA reads TGCGCCAGCAGGGTCAGGGACGTAGATACGCAGTATTTT. Combining the CDR3 with reference TRBV5-1 and TRBJ2-3 gives the whole variable domain KAGVTQTPRYLIKTRGQQVTLSCSPISGHRSVSWYQQTPGQGLQFLFEYFSETQRNKGNFPGRFSGRQFSNSRSEMNVSTLELGDSALYLCASRVRDVDTQYFGPGTRLTVL.

This clonotype was picked up a small number of times. V usage is TRBV13 and J usage is TRBJ2-3, with TRBD2 identical over 10 bases. V gave up 3 bases and J gave up 5 bases; unmatched junction bases: 8. The germline V gene has CDR1 PRHDT and CDR2 FYEKMQ (reference sequence). The CDR3 spans 16 residues. The CDR3 spells CASSLKAGGPRDTQYF. The DNA for the CDR3 is TGTGCCAGCAGCTTGAAAGCGGGAGGGCCGAGAGATACGCAGTATTTT.

This clonotype has at least ten counts. The gene calls are TRBV6-2 or TRBV6-3 and TRBJ1-1; no reliable D call. This CDR3 comprises 14 residues. Germline V gene data show CDR1 as MNHEY and CDR2 as SVGEGT. V was shortened by 5 bases and J by 0 bases, with 10 bases between the two germline ends. The CDR3 is CASSRYSMNTEAFF. DNA for the CDR3: TGTGCCAGCAGTCGGTACTCCATGAACACTGAAGCTTTCTTT.

The chain recombines TRBV5-4 with TRBJ2-5; 10 bases map to TRBD2. J gave up 0 bases and V 5 bases, and 7 bases lay outside the gene matches. Germline V lookup: CDR1 SGHNT, CDR2 YYREEE (reference sequence). The CDR3 runs 16 residues. In DNA, the CDR3 is TGTGCCAGCAGTCGGACTAGCGGCAAAAACCAAGAGACCCAGTACTTC. It translates to CASSRTSGKNQETQYF.

This clonotype was counted only a few times. The rearrangement uses TRBV29-1 and TRBJ1-1; D ambiguous. The V and J ends lost 4 bases and 5 bases respectively, with 11 bases between them. There are 12 residues in the CDR3. Germline V gives CDR1 SQVTM, CDR2 ANQGSEA. CDR3 in amino acids: CSVGGLGTEAFF. In DNA, the CDR3 is TGCAGCGTTGGAGGGCTTGGGACTGAAGCTTTCTTT.

This chain links TRBV20-1 with TRBJ1-3; D is ambiguous. V was clipped by 5 bases and J by 4 bases, with 15 bases between them. In germline, CDR1 is DFQATT, CDR2 SNEGSKA (reference sequence). The CDR3 runs to 14 residues. CDR3 residues: CSAAPRGSGNTIYF. The CDR3 DNA reads TGCAGTGCTGCCCCTCGTGGGTCCGGAAACACCATATATTTT.